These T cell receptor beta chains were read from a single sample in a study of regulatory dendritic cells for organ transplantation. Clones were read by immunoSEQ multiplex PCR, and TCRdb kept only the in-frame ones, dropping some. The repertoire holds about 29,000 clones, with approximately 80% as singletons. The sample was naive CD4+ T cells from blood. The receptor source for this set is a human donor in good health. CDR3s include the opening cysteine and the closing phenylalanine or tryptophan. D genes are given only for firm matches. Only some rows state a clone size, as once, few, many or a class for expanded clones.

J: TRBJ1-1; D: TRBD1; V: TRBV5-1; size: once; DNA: TGCGCCAGCAGCTCCCAGGGGGACACTGAAGCTTTCTTT; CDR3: CASSSQGDTEAFF
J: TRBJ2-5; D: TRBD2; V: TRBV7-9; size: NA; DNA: TGTGCCAGCAGCTTACTAGCGGGACAGGAGACCCAGTACTTC; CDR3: CASSLLAGQETQYF
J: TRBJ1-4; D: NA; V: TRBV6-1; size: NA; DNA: TGTGCCAGCAGTGAATCTGCGGGCTATGGGGAAAAACTGTTTTTT; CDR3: CASSESAGYGEKLFF
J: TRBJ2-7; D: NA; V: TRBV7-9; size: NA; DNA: TGTGCCAGCAGCCTACCCCCGGGGTCCTACGAGCAGTACTTC; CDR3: CASSLPPGSYEQYF
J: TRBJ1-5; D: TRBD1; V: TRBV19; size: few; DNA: TGTGCCAGTACCGCGACAGGGGATAGCAATCAGCCCCAGCATTTT; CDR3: CASTATGDSNQPQHF
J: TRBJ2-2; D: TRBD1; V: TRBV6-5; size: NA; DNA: TGTGCCAGCAGGCCGGGACAGGGAGCCGGGGAGCTGTTTTTT; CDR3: CASRPGQGAGELFF
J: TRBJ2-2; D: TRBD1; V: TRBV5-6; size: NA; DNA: TGTGCCAGCAGCTTCCGGGCGGACAGGGGGACCGGGGAGCTGTTTTTT; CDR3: CASSFRADRGTGELFF
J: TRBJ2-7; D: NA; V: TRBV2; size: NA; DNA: TGTGCCAGCAGCCAATTCTACGAGCAGTACTTC; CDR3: CASSQFYEQYF
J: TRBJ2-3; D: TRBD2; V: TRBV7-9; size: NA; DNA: TGTGCCAGCAGCTTAGGACGGGGGGGAGGCACAGATACGCAGTATTTT; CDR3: CASSLGRGGGTDTQYF
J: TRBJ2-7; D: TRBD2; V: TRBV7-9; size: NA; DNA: TGTGCCAGCACTCCGGGTAGCGGGGGATCCTACGAGCAGTACTTC; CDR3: CASTPGSGGSYEQYF
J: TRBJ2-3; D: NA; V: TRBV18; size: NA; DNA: TGTGCCAGCTCACCAATGAGAAGCACAGATACGCAGTATTTT; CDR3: CASSPMRSTDTQYF
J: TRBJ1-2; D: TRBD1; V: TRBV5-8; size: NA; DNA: TGTGCCAGCAGCTACGGGACAGGGTACGGCTACACCTTC; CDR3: CASSYGTGYGYTF